Presented here are 10 T cell receptor beta chains from one specimen sequenced in a study of tumor-infiltrating lymphocytes in primary liver carcinoma. Making TCR beta cDNA involved approximately 480 ng total RNA and a constant-region primer. Three rounds of nested multiplex PCR with slightly modified ARM-PCR produced TCR beta libraries. Use of TRBV1-TRBV30 forward primers with a C-beta reverse primer characterized the first two PCR rounds, which lasted roughly 11 cycles each. One entry per CDR3 protein, called by TCRdb with MiXCR from the multiplex PCR reads. The repertoire holds 300,000 to 400,000 distinct CDR3 sequences, 65% seen once, with about 8.4% in the top ten. Blood RNA came from unsorted whole blood; germline DNA was also extracted. Sequenced input: peripheral blood. The receptors stem from a man between 35 and 55 years old with primary liver carcinoma and hepatitis B virus infection.

The CDR3 DNA reads TGTGCCAGCAGCTTAGGCGGTACGGGAGAGACCCAGTACTTC. Translation: CASSLGGTGETQYF. V usage is TRBV7-9 and J usage is TRBJ2-5; D unclear. V gave up 1 base and J gave up 4 bases, with 10 bases separating them. There are 14 residues in the CDR3. Germline CDR1 and CDR2: SEHNR and FQNEAQ (reference sequence).

To note about this clonotype: Germline and junction disagree at one end, which may indicate a read error. This chain joins TRBV11-2 and TRBJ2-3; 9 nucleotides align to TRBD2. Germline V lookup: CDR1 SGHAT, CDR2 FQNNGV. This CDR3 is 16 amino acids long. The CDR3 reads CVSSPGLACLADTKYF. The DNA for the CDR3 is TGTGTCAGCAGCCCTGGACTAGCGTGTTTGGCAGATACGAAGTATTTT.

On this clonotype itself: A junction end diverges from the germline sequence, so it may reflect a read error. This chain links TRBV12-3 or TRBV12-4 with TRBJ2-3; a weak D match, TRBD2 (6 bases). The CDR3 consists of 14 residues. CDR3 loop: CANSLTSTTDTQYF. CDR3 bases: TGTGCCAACAGTCTGACTAGTACCACAGATACGCAGTATTTT.

Note on this clonotype: The final CDR3 position lacks the conserved phenylalanine or tryptophan, pointing to a likely read error. V usage is TRBV11-1 and J usage is TRBJ2-7; D possibly matches TRBD1 or TRBD2 (6 bases each). CDR1 and CDR2 (germline): SGHAT, FQDESV (reference sequence). The V end was cut by 7 bases, the J end by 4 bases, with 20 bases between. CDR3 length equals 15 residues. The DNA of the CDR3 is TGTGCCAGCACCGTGGGGCCGGGGGCAGCATACGAGCAGTACCTC. Protein sequence: CASTVGPGAAYEQYL.

J is TRBJ1-1 and V is TRBV29-1; TRBD1 is a possible D gene (5 bases). Germline-derived CDR1 and CDR2 are SQVTM and ANQGSEA. With 5 bases removed from V and 5 bases from J, the gap between germline ends came to 18 bases. CDR3 size: 14 residues. The CDR3 here is CSVSGLHSGTEAFF. As DNA, the CDR3 is TGCAGCGTTTCGGGACTCCACTCGGGGACTGAAGCTTTCTTT.

With respect to this clonotype: In this CDR3 the conserved last residue, phenylalanine or tryptophan, is missing, so a read error is likely. The chain combines TRBV29-1 with TRBJ2-7; possible D gene TRBD2, 5 bases. The CDR3 extends over 11 amino acids. Germline values: CDR1 SQVTM, CDR2 ANQGSEA. As DNA, the CDR3 is TGCAGCGCCGAGGGCAACTACAAGCAGTACTTG. Translation: CSAEGNYKQYL.

This clonotype was seen many times. The rearrangement joins TRBV6-5 to TRBJ2-2, with unresolved D. Germline CDR1 is MNHEY and CDR2 is SVGAGI. This CDR3 has 14 residues. The V gene lost 2 bases and the J gene lost 3 bases, with 7 bases spanning the gap. The CDR3 loop is CASSYSWDTGELFF. The DNA of the CDR3 is TGTGCCAGCAGTTACAGCTGGGACACCGGGGAGCTGTTTTTT.

Remarks on this clonotype: At one end the junction does not follow the germline gene, possibly because of a read error. The V and J genes are TRBV10-3 and TRBJ2-7; 7 nucleotides align to TRBD2. Looked up from germline, CDR1 is ENHRY and CDR2 is SYGVKD. The CDR3 extends over 15 amino acids. CDR3 in amino acids: CAISGRSGDSYEQYF. The CDR3 nucleotides are TGTGCCATTAGTGGGAGAAGCGGGGACTCCTACGAGCAGTACTTC.

The rearrangement uses TRBV2 and TRBJ2-3; no clear D. V was cut by 6 bases and J by 4 bases, with 11 bases left in between. Germline loops: CDR1 SNHLY, CDR2 FYNNEI. The CDR3 runs 13 residues. CDR3 region: CASRPNIADTQYF. For the CDR3, the DNA is TGTGCCAGCAGGCCCAATATCGCAGATACGCAGTATTTT.

In the case of this clonotype: This clone may be a read error of a much larger clone one base away. The chain employs TRBV6-2 or TRBV6-3 and TRBJ2-1; D might be TRBD2 (6 bases). There are 13 residues in the CDR3. Germline CDR1 and CDR2: MNHEY and SVGEGT. V was clipped by 4 bases and J by 7 bases, with 11 bases between them. The CDR3 region is CASSLRGWNEQFF. The CDR3 coding sequence is TGTGCCAGCAGTTTACGGGGGTGGAATGAGCAGTTCTTC.